This TCR beta chain was captured by sequencing in a study of blood T cell repertoires in COVID-19. The wider study: Samples of COVID-19 (acute and convalescent) were obtained from the United States, Italy and Spain. Sample material is recorded as cDNA or gDNA derived from T cells, B-cell-depleted T cells, or PBMCs.

This CDR3 region has 13 residues. Germline lookup yields CDR1 KGHDR and CDR2 SFDVKD. Trimming at V came to 9 bases and at J to 6 bases, leaving 6 bases not matched to a gene. This table comes from immunoSEQ multiplex PCR, and its TCRdb copy is limited to in-frame clones, with some not included. The data hold 70,000 or so clones, with over 75% observed a single time. Sample: peripheral blood. The TCR originated in an elderly woman with active or convalescent COVID-19. The chain employs TRBV24-1 and TRBJ2-1; 8 bases match TRBD2. The CDR3 reads CATLGRGGNEQFF. The CDR3 region has the DNA TGTGCCACCTTGGGACGGGGGGGCAATGAGCAGTTCTTC.